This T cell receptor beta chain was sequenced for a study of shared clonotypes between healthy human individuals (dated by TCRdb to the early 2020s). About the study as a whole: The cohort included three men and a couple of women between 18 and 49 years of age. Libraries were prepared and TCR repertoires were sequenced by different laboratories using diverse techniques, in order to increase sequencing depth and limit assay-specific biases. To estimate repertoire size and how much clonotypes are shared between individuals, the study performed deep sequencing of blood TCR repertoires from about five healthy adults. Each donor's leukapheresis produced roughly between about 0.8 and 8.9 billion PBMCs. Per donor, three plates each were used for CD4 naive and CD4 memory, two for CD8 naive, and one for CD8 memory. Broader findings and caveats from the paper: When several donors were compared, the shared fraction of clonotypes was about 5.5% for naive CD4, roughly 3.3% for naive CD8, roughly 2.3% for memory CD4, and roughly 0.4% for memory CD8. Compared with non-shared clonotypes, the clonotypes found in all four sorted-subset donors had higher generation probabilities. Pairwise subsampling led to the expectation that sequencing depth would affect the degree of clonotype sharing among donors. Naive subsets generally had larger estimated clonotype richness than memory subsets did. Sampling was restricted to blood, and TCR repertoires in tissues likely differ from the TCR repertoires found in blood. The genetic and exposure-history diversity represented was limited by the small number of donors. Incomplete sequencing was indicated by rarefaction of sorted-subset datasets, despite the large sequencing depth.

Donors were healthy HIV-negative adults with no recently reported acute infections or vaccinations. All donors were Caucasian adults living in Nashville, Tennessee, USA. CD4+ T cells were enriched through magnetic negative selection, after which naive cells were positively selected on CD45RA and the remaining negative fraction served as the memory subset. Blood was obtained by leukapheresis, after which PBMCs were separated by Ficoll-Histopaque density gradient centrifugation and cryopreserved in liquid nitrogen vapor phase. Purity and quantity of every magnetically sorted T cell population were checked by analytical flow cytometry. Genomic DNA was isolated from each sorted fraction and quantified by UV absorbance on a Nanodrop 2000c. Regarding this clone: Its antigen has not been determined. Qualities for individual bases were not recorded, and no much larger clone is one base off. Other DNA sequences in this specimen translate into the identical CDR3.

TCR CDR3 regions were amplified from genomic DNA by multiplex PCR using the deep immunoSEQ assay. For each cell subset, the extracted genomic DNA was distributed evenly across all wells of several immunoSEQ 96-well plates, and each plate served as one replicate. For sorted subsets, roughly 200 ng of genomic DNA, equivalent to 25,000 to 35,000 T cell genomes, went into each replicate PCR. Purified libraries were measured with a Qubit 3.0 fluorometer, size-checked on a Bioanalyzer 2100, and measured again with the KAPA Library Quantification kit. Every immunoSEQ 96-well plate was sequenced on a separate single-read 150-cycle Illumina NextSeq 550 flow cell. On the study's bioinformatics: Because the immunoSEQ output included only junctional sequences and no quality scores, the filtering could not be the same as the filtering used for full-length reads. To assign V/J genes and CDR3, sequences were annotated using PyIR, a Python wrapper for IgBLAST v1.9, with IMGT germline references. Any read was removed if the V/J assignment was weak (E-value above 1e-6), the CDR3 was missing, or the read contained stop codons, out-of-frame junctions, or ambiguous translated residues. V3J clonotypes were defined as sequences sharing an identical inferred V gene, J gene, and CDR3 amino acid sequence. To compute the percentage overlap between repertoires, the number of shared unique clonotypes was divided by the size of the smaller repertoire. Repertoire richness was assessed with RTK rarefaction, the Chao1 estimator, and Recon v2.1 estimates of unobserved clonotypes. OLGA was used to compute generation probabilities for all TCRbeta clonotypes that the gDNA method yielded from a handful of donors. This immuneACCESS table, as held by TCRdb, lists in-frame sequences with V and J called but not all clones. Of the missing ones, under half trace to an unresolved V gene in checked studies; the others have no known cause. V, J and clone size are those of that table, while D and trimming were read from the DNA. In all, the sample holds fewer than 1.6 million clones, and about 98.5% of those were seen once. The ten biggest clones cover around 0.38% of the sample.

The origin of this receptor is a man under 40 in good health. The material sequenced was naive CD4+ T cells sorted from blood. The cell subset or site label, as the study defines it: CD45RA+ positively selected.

CDR3 protein: CASSLAGTKETQYF. The bases read TGTGCCAGCAGCTTAGCGGGGACGAAAGAGACCCAGTACTTC. The chain uses TRBV11-2 and TRBJ2-5; the D gene is possibly TRBD1 or TRBD2, with 5 bases matching each. The CDR3 covers 14 residues, taking in both the cysteine and the phenylalanine. Just CDR3 DNA is preserved here, 42 bases in frame from base 1. CDR1 and CDR2 (SGHAT, FQNNGV) derive from the germline V gene. Trimming costs V 1 base and J 3 bases, and their ends lie 9 bases apart.